Following are 27 T cell receptor beta chains from one sample sequenced in a study of cytomegalovirus exposure and HLA in healthy donors. A multiplex PCR was run with 60 Vbeta primers and 13 Jbeta primers. Only in-frame clones appear in the TCRdb table, and some are missing; sequencing was by immunoSEQ multiplex PCR. The sample holds around 220,000 clones, more than 60% seen once. Sequencing was done on a sample of PBMCs. These receptors all stem from a woman aged 25 to 45 in good health and CMV-seronegative.

This clone was seen only once. At one of its ends the junction is not consistent with the germline gene, which may arise from a read error. The chain uses TRBV5-1 and TRBJ2-1; 11 nucleotides align to TRBD2. This CDR3 contains 19 residues. Germline CDR1 is SGHRS and CDR2 is YFSETQ. The CDR3 protein is CASTLPGLAEPRSYNEQFF. For the CDR3, the DNA is TGCGCCAGCACCTTGCCGGGACTAGCGGAACCGCGCTCCTACAATGAGCAGTTCTTC. The entire variable domain, with the rest obtained from reference TRBV5-1 and TRBJ2-1, is as follows: KAGVTQTPRYLIKTRGQQVTLSCSPISGHRSVSWYQQTPGQGLQFLFEYFSETQRNKGNFPGRFSGRQFSNSRSEMNVSTLELGDSALYLCASTLPGLAEPRSYNEQFFGPGTRLTVL.

The chain joins TRBV11-3 to TRBJ2-7; 9 positions agree with TRBD2. This CDR3 comprises 15 residues. V was pared by 3 bases and J by 6 bases, with 9 bases of the junction left unmatched. CDR1 and CDR2 from the germline V gene are SGHNT and YENEEA. CDR3 coding DNA: TGTGCCAGCAGCTTCGCCGGCGGGGGGGCAGGCGAGCAGTACTTC. This encodes CASSFAGGGAGEQYF.

This chain links TRBV30 with TRBJ1-1; 8 bases align to TRBD1. This CDR3 contains 12 residues. Germline assignment: CDR1 GTSNPN and CDR2 SVGIG (reference sequence). V dropped 1 base and J dropped 8; count of bases not matched to a gene: 3. CDR3 nucleotides: TGTGCCTGGAGTGGGACAGGGTGGGAAGCTTTCTTT. Residues: CAWSGTGWEAFF.

This sequence joins TRBV4-1 and TRBJ2-3; 7 positions match TRBD2. This CDR3 comprises 17 residues. Per the germline V gene, CDR1 is MGHRA and CDR2 is YSYEKL. The V and J ends lost 4 bases and 0 bases, in that order; junction bases with no gene match: 10. CDR3 nucleotide sequence: TGCGCCAGCAGCCCCTGGGGGGAGGGCCCAAGCACAGATACGCAGTATTTT. Amino acid sequence: CASSPWGEGPSTDTQYF.

This chain links TRBV7-6 with TRBJ1-5; the D is unclear. The V and J ends lost 7 bases and 0 bases respectively, with 22 bases between them. Germline V gives CDR1 SGHVS, CDR2 FNYEAQ. The CDR3 consists of 18 residues. CDR3 in amino acids: CASTPGSGGPNSNQPQHF. In DNA, the CDR3 is TGTGCCAGCACCCCGGGGAGTGGAGGCCCCAATAGCAATCAGCCCCAGCATTTT.

This clone was detected only a few times. The DNA of the CDR3 is TGTGCCAGCAGCCTAGCGGGAAGCTTCTCCTACAATGAGCAGTTCTTC. Translated: CASSLAGSFSYNEQFF. The chain uses TRBV27 and TRBJ2-1, with 9 nucleotides matching TRBD2. CDR3 length: 16 residues. J lost 0 bases, V lost 6 bases, and 6 bases had no gene match. The V gene's germline CDR1 is MNHEY and CDR2 SMNVEV (reference sequence).

J is TRBJ2-1 and V is TRBV10-3; 13 bases fit TRBD2. J lost 0 bases, V lost 2 bases, and 7 bases had no gene match. Germline CDR1 ENHRY, CDR2 SYGVKD. CDR3 length: 19 residues. CDR3 coding DNA: TGTGCCATCAGTGAGCCCCTTAGACTAGCGGGGGGCTCCTACAATGAGCAGTTCTTC. Amino acid sequence: CAISEPLRLAGGSYNEQFF.

This clone was observed a few times. The chain uses TRBV18 and TRBJ2-4, with D perhaps matching TRBD2 (6 bases). This CDR3 has 14 amino acids. Deletions cut 4 bases from V and 8 bases from J, with 15 bases between. The germline V gene has CDR1 KGHSH and CDR2 LQKENI. The DNA of the CDR3 is TGTGCCAGCTCACTGGACTACTCTCGGGACATTCAGTACTTC. Translation gives CASSLDYSRDIQYF. The full variable domain, in which reference TRBV18 and TRBJ2-4 provide the parts outside the CDR3, is NAGVMQNPRHLVRRRGQEARLRCSPMKGHSHVYWYRQLPEEGLKFMVYLQKENIIDESGMPKERFSAEFPKEGPSILRIQQVVRGDSAAYFCASSLDYSRDIQYFGAGTRLSVL.

The chain combines TRBV30 with TRBJ2-7, with no clear D. Germline lookup yields CDR1 GTSNPN and CDR2 SVGIG (reference sequence). V lost 1 base to trimming and J lost 5 bases, with 12 bases between them. CDR3 length: 13 residues. CDR3 sequence: CAWSAYVSNEQYF. The CDR3, as DNA: TGTGCCTGGAGTGCCTATGTTAGTAACGAGCAGTACTTC.

This clone was observed a handful of times. The chain links TRBV11-1 to TRBJ1-1; D uncertain. The CDR3 extends over 15 amino acids. Germline V lookup: CDR1 SGHAT, CDR2 FQDESV (reference sequence). Deletions cut 2 bases from V and 6 bases from J, with 16 bases between. In DNA, the CDR3 is TGTGCCAGCAGCTTAAGCGAGACGGCAAACGCTGAAGCTTTCTTT. Its translation is CASSLSETANAEAFF.

The chain couples TRBV5-6 to TRBJ2-1, with D maybe TRBD1 (6 bases). V lost 6 bases and J lost 0, with 16 bases in between. The CDR3 contains 16 residues. Germline CDR1 and CDR2: SGHDT and YYEEEE. Written as DNA, the CDR3 is TGTGCCAGCACCGATTACAGGGTGAGCTCCTACAATGAGCAGTTCTTC. Translated: CASTDYRVSSYNEQFF.

CDR3 region: CASSRITFSSTDTQYF. The CDR3 DNA reads as TGTGCCAGCAGCCGTATAACATTTTCTAGCACAGATACGCAGTATTTT. This chain joins TRBV13 and TRBJ2-3; D is unresolved. From germline, CDR1 is PRHDT and CDR2 FYEKMQ (reference sequence). V shed 5 bases and J shed 0 bases, with 15 bases lying between them. The CDR3 spans 16 residues. Full variable domain (missing parts from reference TRBV13 and TRBJ2-3): AAGVIQSPRHLIKEKRETATLKCYPIPRHDTVYWYQQGPGQDPQFLISFYEKMQSDKGSIPDRFSAQQFSDYHSELNMSSLELGDSALYFCASSRITFSSTDTQYFGPGTRLTVL.

The V gene is TRBV7-9, the J gene TRBJ2-1, with 7 nucleotides matching TRBD2. The CDR3 has 14 residues. Germline CDR1 SEHNR, CDR2 FQNEAQ (reference sequence). V dropped 4 bases and J dropped 3; count of bases not matched to a gene: 3. The CDR3 sequence is CASSSSGNYNEQFF. The CDR3 bases are TGTGCCAGCAGCTCCAGCGGGAACTACAATGAGCAGTTCTTC.

The chain carries TRBV6-5 and TRBJ2-7, with 9 bases that match TRBD2. The CDR3 extends over 14 amino acids. The V gene's germline CDR1 is MNHEY and CDR2 SVGAGI. Trimming removed 7 bases from V and 3 bases from J; junction bases left unmatched: 7. The CDR3, as DNA: TGTGCCAGCAAATTAGCGGGAGCCGGCTACGAGCAGTACTTC. This translates into CASKLAGAGYEQYF.

The chain carries TRBV1 and TRBJ1-5; the listed D gene, TRBD1, was not tested against the DNA. TRBV1 represents a pseudogene. The CDR3 spans 17 residues. The CDR3 loop is CTSSQPTGKRSNQPQHF. CDR3 coding DNA: TGCACCAGCAGCCAGCCGACAGGGAAAAGGAGCAATCAGCCCCAGCATTTT.

V is TRBV18 and J is TRBJ2-1, with 11 bases fitting TRBD2. The CDR3 has 17 amino acids. The junction had 9 bases not matched to a gene; V was cut back by 3 bases and J by 5 bases. CDR1 KGHSH and CDR2 LQKENI come from the germline V gene. The DNA for the CDR3 is TGTGCCAGCTCACCCCCGTTAGCGGGAGGGCCAAACAATGAGCAGTTCTTC. It translates to CASSPPLAGGPNNEQFF.

The rearrangement joins TRBV14 to TRBJ1-6, with TRBD1 identical over 7 bases. The CDR3 runs 14 residues. Germline V gene lookup returns CDR1 SGHDN and CDR2 FVKESK. Trimming took 4 bases from V and 7 from J; bases not matched to a gene: 4. The CDR3 region has the DNA TGTGCCAGCAGCCCTGGGACAGAAAATTCACCCCTCCACTTT. Translated, it gives CASSPGTENSPLHF.

The chain recombines TRBV7-6 with TRBJ1-1; 11 bases align to TRBD1. This CDR3 comprises 15 residues. Germline CDR1 reads SGHVS; CDR2 reads FNYEAQ. V gave up 4 bases and J gave up 6 bases; unmatched junction bases: 7. The CDR3 here is CASSSRTGGVSEAFF. DNA for the CDR3: TGTGCCAGCAGCTCCCGGACAGGGGGCGTCTCTGAAGCTTTCTTT.

The rearrangement joins TRBV6-1 to TRBJ1-4, with D hard to call. This CDR3 is 13 amino acids long. Trimming removed 6 bases at V and 8 bases at J, with 13 bases between. CDR1 is MNHNS and CDR2 is SASEGT in the germline V gene. CDR3 DNA sequence: TGTGCCAGCAGCCGGTATGCGGGGGAAAAACTGTTTTTT. Translated: CASSRYAGEKLFF.

This clone was detected a few times. A far larger clone is one base from this, pointing to a likely read error. This same CDR3 is encoded by further DNA sequences in the sample. This chain joins TRBV7-6 and TRBJ2-5; 8 bases line up with TRBD2. CDR1 and CDR2 (germline): SGHVS, FNYEAQ. J gave up 4 bases and V 6 bases, and 7 bases lay outside the gene matches. There are 14 residues in the CDR3. This CDR3 reads CASRSPRGGETQYF. For the CDR3, the DNA is TGTGCCAGCAGGTCCCCCCGGGGGGGAGAGACCCAGTACTTC.

The V call is TRBV5-1, the J call TRBJ1-2; TRBD1 matches 8 bases. V shed 0 bases, J shed 7 bases, and the junction held 5 bases outside the gene matches. Germline V gene data show CDR1 as SGHRS and CDR2 as YFSETQ. The CDR3 consists of 14 residues. In nucleotides, the CDR3 is TGCGCCAGCAGCTTGGAGACAGGGGAGGTTGGCTACACCTTC. It encodes CASSLETGEVGYTF. Full variable domain (rest looked up from reference TRBV5-1 and TRBJ1-2): KAGVTQTPRYLIKTRGQQVTLSCSPISGHRSVSWYQQTPGQGLQFLFEYFSETQRNKGNFPGRFSGRQFSNSRSEMNVSTLELGDSALYLCASSLETGEVGYTFGSGTRLTVV.

The chain carries TRBV2 and TRBJ2-2; D perhaps matches TRBD1 (5 bases). The germline CDR1 and CDR2 sequences are SNHLY and FYNNEI. The CDR3 sequence is 14 residues long. The V and J ends lost 5 bases and 5 bases respectively, with 12 bases between them. CDR3 DNA: TGTGCCAGCAGTATTCGGCAGGGTACCGGGGAGCTGTTTTTT. This translates into CASSIRQGTGELFF.

The rearrangement links TRBV30 to TRBJ1-2; D perhaps matches TRBD1 (6 bases). V was pared by 2 bases and J by 6 bases, with 13 bases between. Germline V lookup: CDR1 GTSNPN, CDR2 SVGIG (reference sequence). The CDR3 runs to 13 residues. CDR3 residues: CAWSRAGAHGYTF. The CDR3 region has the DNA TGTGCCTGGAGTAGGGCAGGGGCCCATGGCTACACCTTC.

The chain uses TRBV10-3 and TRBJ1-4; D possibly corresponds to TRBD1 (5 bases). Germline V lookup: CDR1 ENHRY, CDR2 SYGVKD. The V and J ends lost 4 bases and 3 bases respectively, with 6 bases between them. CDR3 length equals 13 residues. For the CDR3, the DNA is TGTGCCATCAGTGTAGGGGCTAATGAAAAACTGTTTTTT. Protein sequence: CAISVGANEKLFF.

Worth noting for this clone: The sample has other DNA sequences that encode this CDR3 too. V gene TRBV4-1 combines with J gene TRBJ1-1; no reliable D call. The CDR3 totals 15 residues. V was clipped by 0 bases and J by 8 bases, with 16 bases between them. Germline V gives CDR1 MGHRA, CDR2 YSYEKL. CDR3 amino acids: CASSQEFEGLSEAFF. The CDR3 bases are TGCGCCAGCAGCCAAGAATTCGAGGGTTTATCCGAAGCTTTCTTT.

The rearrangement links TRBV27 to TRBJ1-5; TRBD1 might be the D (5 bases). Per germline, CDR1 MNHEY and CDR2 SMNVEV (reference sequence). Deletions cut 3 bases from V and 6 bases from J, with 18 bases between. The CDR3 runs 16 residues. The CDR3 DNA is TGTGCCAGCAGTTTGTCCCCGGTTGGGGCATCTCAGCCCCAGCATTTT. It yields the protein CASSLSPVGASQPQHF.

In its sample, this clone was seen once. The chain has TRBV19 and TRBJ2-2; 11 bases match TRBD2. This CDR3 spans 14 amino acids. The germline gives CDR1 LNHDA, CDR2 SQIVND (reference sequence). V trimming: 3 bases; J trimming: 10 bases; junction bases outside the gene matches: 4. CDR3 sequence: CASSITSGGLELFF. The CDR3 DNA reads as TGTGCCAGTAGTATTACTAGCGGGGGTTTGGAGCTGTTTTTT.